A single sample gave rise to the 30 T cell receptor beta chains below, sequenced in a study of blood T cell repertoires in COVID-19. Here immunoSEQ multiplex PCR was the method, and the copy in TCRdb shows in-frame clones only, minus some. The sample gives approximately 130,000 clones, 85% to 90% of which show up once; more than 1.5% is in the top ten. The specimen sequenced was peripheral blood. These receptors were taken from a human donor in a cohort sampled during active COVID-19.

This sequence joins TRBV10-2 and TRBJ2-3; the match to TRBD2 covers 9 bases. V lost 7 bases to trimming and J lost 2 bases; unmatched junction nucleotides: 7. This CDR3 has 15 amino acids. The germline V gene has CDR1 WSHSY and CDR2 SAAADI. CDR3 bases: TGCGCCAGCATCCCGACTAGCGGAATCACAGATACGCAGTATTTT. Translated, it gives CASIPTSGITDTQYF.

The rearrangement uses TRBV3-1 (or the pseudogene TRBV3-2) and TRBJ2-2; 10 bases are a match to TRBD2. The J segment lost 1 base and the V segment lost 2 bases, leaving 1 base of the junction unmatched. CDR1 is LGHDT, CDR2 YNNKEL, per germline (reference sequence). The CDR3 covers 16 residues. As DNA, the CDR3 is TGTGCCAGCAGCCAAACTAGCGGGGTGAACACCGGGGAGCTGTTTTTT. As protein: CASSQTSGVNTGELFF.

This clone was seen more than once but under ten times. As DNA, the CDR3 is TGTGCCAGCAGCCATCGCTGGGGGGGGCAGTCTAATTCACCCCTCCACTTT. Protein sequence: CASSHRWGGQSNSPLHF. The V call is TRBV14, the J call TRBJ1-6, with TRBD1 as a possible D gene (6 bases). Germline lookup yields CDR1 SGHDN and CDR2 FVKESK. V lost 3 bases to trimming and J lost 6 bases, with 18 bases between them. This CDR3 spans 17 amino acids.

This clone has just a few counts. The V and J genes are TRBV5-6 and TRBJ1-6, with D tentatively TRBD1 (6 bases). This CDR3 is built from 14 residues. Looked up from germline, CDR1 is SGHDT and CDR2 is YYEEEE. Between the trimmed V and J ends, which lost 4 bases and 7 bases, there was a span of 12 bases. CDR3 DNA: TGTGCCAGCAGCCCCACAGGGCAAAATTCACCCCTCCACTTT. It encodes CASSPTGQNSPLHF.

The chain joins TRBV11-3 to TRBJ2-5, with D possibly TRBD1 on 6 matching bases. The V and J ends lost 1 base and 3 bases respectively, with 12 bases between them. Germline assignment: CDR1 SGHNT and CDR2 YENEEA. CDR3 size: 15 residues. The CDR3, as DNA: TGTGCCAGCAGCTTAGGTTACAGGGAAAAAGAGACCCAGTACTTC. Translating gives CASSLGYREKETQYF.

This clone has just one count. The chain couples TRBV7-9 to TRBJ2-5, with TRBD2 matching 7 bases. The trim removed 0 bases at V and 5 bases at J, leaving 3 bases unmatched. Looked up from germline, CDR1 is SEHNR and CDR2 is FQNEAQ (reference sequence). This CDR3 region has 14 residues. CDR3 bases: TGTGCCAGCAGCTTAGCGGGAGGGCCGGAGACCCAGTACTTC. This gives the protein CASSLAGGPETQYF.

This clone showed up just a few times. The J gene is TRBJ2-7, the V gene TRBV5-1; tentatively, D is TRBD1 (5 bases). V lost 5 bases to trimming and J lost 2 bases, with 11 bases between them. This CDR3 spans 13 amino acids. The germline V gene has CDR1 SGHRS and CDR2 YFSETQ. Here the CDR3 DNA reads TGCGCCAGCAGTCTAGGGGTCCCCTACGAGCAGTACTTC. This sequence encodes CASSLGVPYEQYF.

This clone was seen only a few times. The chain is built from TRBV4-1 and TRBJ2-7; TRBD1 agrees at 9 bases. Germline V gene data show CDR1 as MGHRA and CDR2 as YSYEKL. With 5 bases clipped from V and 2 bases from J, the junction kept 4 bases outside the gene matches. The CDR3 length is 14 residues. DNA for the CDR3: TGCGCCAGCAGCATACAGGGGGCGGCCTACGAGCAGTACTTC. Translated: CASSIQGAAYEQYF.

The V gene is TRBV5-6, the J gene TRBJ1-1; 7 nucleotides match TRBD1. The junction had 10 bases not matched to a gene; V was cut back by 1 base and J by 4 bases. The CDR3 is 16 amino acids. Germline V lookup: CDR1 SGHDT, CDR2 YYEEEE. CDR3 loop: CASSLMRGPLGTEAFF. CDR3 in DNA: TGTGCCAGCAGCTTGATGAGGGGGCCATTGGGCACTGAAGCTTTCTTT.

The chain combines TRBV10-3 with TRBJ2-7, with a possible D match to TRBD2 (6 bases). CDR1 and CDR2 from the germline V gene are ENHRY and SYGVKD. Trimming removed 7 bases at V and 3 bases at J, with 13 bases between. The CDR3 has 13 amino acids. The CDR3 loop reads CAIMTEAGYEQYF. In DNA form, the CDR3 reads TGTGCCATCATGACGGAAGCGGGCTACGAGCAGTACTTC.

The genes are TRBV5-1 and TRBJ1-1; 7 bases agree with TRBD1. Germline CDR1 reads SGHRS; CDR2 reads YFSETQ. This CDR3 spans 12 amino acids. With 4 bases clipped from V and 7 bases from J, the junction kept 4 bases outside the gene matches. The CDR3 DNA follows: TGCGCCAGCAGCATAAACAGGGGTGAAGCTTTCTTT. Protein: CASSINRGEAFF.

This clone came up a few times. The chain recombines TRBV27 with TRBJ2-5; 11 nucleotides match TRBD2. The trim removed 5 bases at V and 1 base at J, leaving 6 bases unmatched. Germline values: CDR1 MNHEY, CDR2 SMNVEV (reference sequence). The CDR3 totals 16 residues. CDR3 region: CASSPLAGDLQETQYF. In DNA form, the CDR3 reads TGTGCCAGCAGTCCACTAGCGGGGGACCTCCAAGAGACCCAGTACTTC.

The J gene is TRBJ1-1, the V gene TRBV5-1, with 8 nucleotides matching TRBD1. V was clipped by 3 bases and J by 2 bases; unmatched bases: 3. Germline values: CDR1 SGHRS, CDR2 YFSETQ. CDR3 size: 14 residues. The CDR3 loop reads CASSSTGVNTEAFF. CDR3 DNA: TGCGCCAGCAGCTCGACAGGGGTTAACACTGAAGCTTTCTTT.

This clone was counted only a few times. The gene calls are TRBV5-1 and TRBJ2-7, with 7 nucleotides matching TRBD1. Germline loops: CDR1 SGHRS, CDR2 YFSETQ. This CDR3 comprises 13 residues. V shed 0 bases and J 6 bases; nucleotides not matched to a gene: 3. The CDR3: CASSLVAGGEQYF. The CDR3 coding sequence is TGCGCCAGCAGCTTGGTGGCAGGGGGCGAGCAGTACTTC.

The rearrangement uses TRBV6-5 and TRBJ2-2, with 13 bases matching TRBD2. The germline V gene encodes CDR1 MNHEY and CDR2 SVGAGI. This CDR3 has 14 amino acids. Trimming removed 8 bases from V and 5 bases from J; junction bases left unmatched: 2. The CDR3 here is CASEGLAGTGELFF. In DNA form, the CDR3 reads TGTGCCAGCGAGGGACTAGCGGGGACCGGGGAGCTGTTTTTT.

The V and J genes are TRBV7-6 and TRBJ2-7, with 7 bases that match TRBD1. V shed 5 bases, J shed 2 bases, and the junction held 9 bases outside the gene matches. Germline V gene data show CDR1 as SGHVS and CDR2 as FNYEAQ. The CDR3 totals 15 residues. The CDR3 sequence is CASSDPLDRAYEQYF. DNA for the CDR3: TGTGCCAGCAGCGACCCCCTCGACAGGGCCTACGAGCAGTACTTC. The complete variable domain, with remaining parts taken from reference TRBV7-6 and TRBJ2-7, reads GAGVSQSPRYKVTKRGQDVALRCDPISGHVSLYWYRQALGQGPEFLTYFNYEAQQDKSGLPNDRFSAERPEGSISTLTIQRTEQRDSAMYRCASSDPLDRAYEQYFGPGTRLTVT.

The rearrangement links TRBV7-8 to TRBJ2-3, with 9 bases that match TRBD1. The CDR3 is 16 amino acids. Unmatched junction bases numbered 6, after V lost 3 bases and J lost 2 bases. Germline CDR1 SGHVS, CDR2 FQNEAQ. The CDR3 DNA is TGTGCCAGCAGCTTGAGGACAGGGGCCCTCACAGATACGCAGTATTTT. Its translation: CASSLRTGALTDTQYF.

This rearrangement joins TRBV2 to TRBJ2-1, with D perhaps matching TRBD2 (7 bases). CDR1 SNHLY and CDR2 FYNNEI come from the germline V gene. The CDR3 runs 16 residues. V lost 4 bases and J 9 bases, leaving 22 bases between the germline ends. This CDR3 reads CASSAGGGGVYSEQFF. CDR3 bases: TGTGCCAGCAGTGCTGGTGGGGGGGGCGTTTACTCTGAGCAGTTCTTC.

V is TRBV24-1 and J is TRBJ2-7; tentatively, D is TRBD1 (6 bases). Germline CDR1 and CDR2: KGHDR and SFDVKD. The CDR3 spans 13 residues. The V gene lost 5 bases and the J gene lost 3 bases, with 10 bases spanning the gap. The CDR3 loop reads CATSGNRVYEQYF. The CDR3 DNA reads as TGTGCCACCAGTGGTAACAGGGTCTACGAGCAGTACTTC.

V gene TRBV5-5 combines with J gene TRBJ1-5; TRBD1 is a possible D gene (6 bases). V lost 0 bases to trimming and J lost 0 bases, with 7 bases between them. The CDR3 has 15 amino acids. CDR1 and CDR2 (germline): SGHKS, YYEKEE (reference sequence). Written as DNA, the CDR3 is TGTGCCAGCAGCTTGGACAGGGCTAGCAATCAGCCCCAGCATTTT. This codes for CASSLDRASNQPQHF.

The chain is built from TRBV27 and TRBJ1-5; 9 bases line up with TRBD1. Germline V gives CDR1 MNHEY, CDR2 SMNVEV (reference sequence). Unmatched junction bases numbered 10, after V lost 7 bases and J lost 6 bases. The CDR3 sequence is 15 residues long. CDR3 bases: TGTGCCAGCAAACTAACAGGGGGCTGGAGTCAGCCCCAGCATTTT. Amino acids: CASKLTGGWSQPQHF.

This clone has more than one count but fewer than ten. The J gene is TRBJ1-6, the V gene TRBV5-4; 9 bases match TRBD1. The CDR3 runs to 14 residues. V trimming: 4 bases; J trimming: 8 bases; junction bases outside the gene matches: 4. The V gene's germline CDR1 is SGHNT and CDR2 YYREEE (reference sequence). CDR3 amino acids: CASSTDRGHSPLHF. CDR3 bases: TGTGCCAGCAGCACGGACAGGGGCCATTCACCCCTCCACTTT.

The V gene is TRBV5-5, the J gene TRBJ1-1; TRBD1 agrees at 12 bases. The V gene's germline CDR1 is SGHKS and CDR2 YYEKEE (reference sequence). The CDR3 consists of 15 residues. J lost 5 bases, V lost 4 bases, and 6 bases had no gene match. The DNA for the CDR3 is TGTGCCAGCAGCGCCTGGGACAGGGGGCGTACTGAAGCTTTCTTT. Translation gives CASSAWDRGRTEAFF.

J is TRBJ2-6 and V is TRBV2; tentatively, D is TRBD1 (6 bases). Germline assignment: CDR1 SNHLY and CDR2 FYNNEI. The V and J ends lost 7 bases and 1 base respectively, with 17 bases between them. The CDR3 is made up of 17 amino acids. CDR3 nucleotides: TGTGCCAGCACCACCGGGACACTGACGTCTGGGGCCAACGTCCTGACTTTC. The encoded protein is CASTTGTLTSGANVLTF.

This clone has only one observation. CDR3 in amino acids: CASSLGGPALIGEQYF. Written as DNA, the CDR3 is TGCGCCAGCAGCTTGGGAGGGCCAGCGCTCATAGGTGAGCAGTACTTC. The chain carries TRBV5-1 and TRBJ2-7, with D maybe TRBD2 (5 bases). In germline, CDR1 is SGHRS, CDR2 YFSETQ. This CDR3 is built from 16 residues. Trimming pared 0 bases from V and 7 bases from J, leaving 20 bases between.

Worth noting for this clone: One end of the junction fails to match germline, which may point to a read error. The V call is TRBV7-7, the J call TRBJ2-1; 13 bases are a match to TRBD2. The CDR3 extends over 18 amino acids. Looked up from germline, CDR1 is SSHAT and CDR2 is FNYEAQ (reference sequence). The CDR3 nucleotides are TGTGCTAGCAGCTTAAGCGGGACGGGACTAGCGGGGTTGGATGAGCAGTTCTTC. Its translation is CASSLSGTGLAGLDEQFF.

V usage is TRBV5-6 and J usage is TRBJ2-1; 11 bases line up with TRBD2. The V segment lost 1 base and the J segment 3 bases; nucleotides outside the gene matches: 6. CDR1 is SGHDT, CDR2 YYEEEE, per germline. The CDR3 runs 17 residues. Written as DNA, the CDR3 is TGTGCCAGCAGCTTGTCACTAGCGGGGGCTTACTACAATGAGCAGTTCTTC. Encoded protein: CASSLSLAGAYYNEQFF.

CDR3 in amino acids: CASSVDRGLWNEQFF. The CDR3 coding sequence is TGTGCCAGTAGTGTTGACAGGGGTCTCTGGAATGAGCAGTTCTTC. V gene TRBV19 combines with J gene TRBJ2-1; 8 nucleotides agree with TRBD1. Trimming cost V 5 bases and J 7 bases; bases outside gene matches: 10. Looked up from germline, CDR1 is LNHDA and CDR2 is SQIVND (reference sequence). There are 15 residues in the CDR3.

The CDR3 DNA reads TGTGCCAGCAGCCAAGAGGGGCGGCAGTTCAATGAGCAGTTCTTC. Translated, it gives CASSQEGRQFNEQFF. The chain uses TRBV3-1 (or the pseudogene TRBV3-2) and TRBJ2-1, with a tentative D call TRBD1 (5 bases). V was pared by 0 bases and J by 6 bases, with 12 bases between. CDR3 length: 15 residues. CDR1 and CDR2 from the germline V gene are LGHDT and YNNKEL (reference sequence).

This chain connects TRBV29-1 to TRBJ2-5, with D unresolved. V lost 4 bases, J lost 4 bases, and 7 bases lay in between. Per germline, CDR1 SQVTM and CDR2 ANQGSEA. CDR3 length: 11 amino acids. CDR3 region: CSVGSGETQYF. CDR3 sequence (DNA): TGCAGCGTTGGATCGGGAGAGACCCAGTACTTC.